This TCR beta chain was found in a study of blood T cell repertoires in COVID-19. This CDR3 spans 16 amino acids. Germline loops: CDR1 SGHNT, CDR2 YYREEE (reference sequence). V was clipped by 4 bases and J by 6 bases, with 19 bases between them. The repertoire was sequenced with immunoSEQ multiplex PCR; TCRdb's copy has only in-frame clones and lacks some. The table records roughly 440,000 clones, more than 70% of them present only once. The TCR was taken from a woman in her forties or fifties with COVID-19, enrolled during active disease. The chain uses TRBV5-4 and TRBJ2-2; possibly TRBD2 for D (6 bases). The material sequenced was peripheral blood. The chain's CDR3 is CASSINSDYPPGELFF. CDR3 in DNA: TGTGCCAGCAGCATAAATTCGGACTACCCCCCCGGGGAGCTGTTTTTT.